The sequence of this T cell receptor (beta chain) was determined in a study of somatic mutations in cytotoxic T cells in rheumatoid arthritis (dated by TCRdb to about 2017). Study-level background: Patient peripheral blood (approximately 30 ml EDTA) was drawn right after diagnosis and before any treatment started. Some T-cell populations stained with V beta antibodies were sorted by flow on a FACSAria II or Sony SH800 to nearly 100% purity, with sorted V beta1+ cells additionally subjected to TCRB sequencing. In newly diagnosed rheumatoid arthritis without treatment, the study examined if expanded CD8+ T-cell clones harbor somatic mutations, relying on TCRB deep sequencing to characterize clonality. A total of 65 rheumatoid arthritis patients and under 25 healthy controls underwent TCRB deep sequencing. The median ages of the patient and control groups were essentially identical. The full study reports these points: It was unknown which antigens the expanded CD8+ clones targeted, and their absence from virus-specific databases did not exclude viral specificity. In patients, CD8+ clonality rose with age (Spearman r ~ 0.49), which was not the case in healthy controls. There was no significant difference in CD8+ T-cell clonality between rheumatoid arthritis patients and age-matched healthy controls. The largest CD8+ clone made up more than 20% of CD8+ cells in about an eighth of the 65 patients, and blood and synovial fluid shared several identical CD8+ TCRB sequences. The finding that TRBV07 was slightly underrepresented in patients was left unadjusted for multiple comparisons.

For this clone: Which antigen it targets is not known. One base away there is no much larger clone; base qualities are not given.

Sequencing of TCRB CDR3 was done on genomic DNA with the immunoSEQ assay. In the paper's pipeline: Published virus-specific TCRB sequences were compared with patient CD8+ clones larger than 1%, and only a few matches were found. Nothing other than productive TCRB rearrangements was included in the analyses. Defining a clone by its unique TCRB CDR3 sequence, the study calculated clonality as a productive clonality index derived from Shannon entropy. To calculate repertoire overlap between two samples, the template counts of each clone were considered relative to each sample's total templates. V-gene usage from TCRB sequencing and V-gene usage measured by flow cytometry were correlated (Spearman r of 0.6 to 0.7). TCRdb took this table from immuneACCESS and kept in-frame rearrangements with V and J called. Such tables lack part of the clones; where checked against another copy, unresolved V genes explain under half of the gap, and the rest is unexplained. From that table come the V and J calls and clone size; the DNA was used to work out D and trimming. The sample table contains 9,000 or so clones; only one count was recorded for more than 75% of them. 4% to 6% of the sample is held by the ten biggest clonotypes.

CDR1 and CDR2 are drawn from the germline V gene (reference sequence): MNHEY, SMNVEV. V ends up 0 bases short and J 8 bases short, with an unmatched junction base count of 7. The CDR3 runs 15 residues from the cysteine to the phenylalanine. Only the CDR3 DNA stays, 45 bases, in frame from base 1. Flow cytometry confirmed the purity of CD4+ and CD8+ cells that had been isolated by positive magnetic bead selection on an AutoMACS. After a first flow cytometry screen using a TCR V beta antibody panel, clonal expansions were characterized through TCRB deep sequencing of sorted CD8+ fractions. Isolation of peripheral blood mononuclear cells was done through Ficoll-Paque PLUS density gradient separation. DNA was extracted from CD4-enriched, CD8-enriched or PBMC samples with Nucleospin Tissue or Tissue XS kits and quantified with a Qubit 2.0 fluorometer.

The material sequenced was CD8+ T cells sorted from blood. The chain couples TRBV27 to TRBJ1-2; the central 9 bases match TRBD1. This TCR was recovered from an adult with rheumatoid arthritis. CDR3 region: CASSLSPGTGRGYTF. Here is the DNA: TGTGCCAGCAGTTTATCCCCCGGGACAGGGAGAGGCTACACCTTC.